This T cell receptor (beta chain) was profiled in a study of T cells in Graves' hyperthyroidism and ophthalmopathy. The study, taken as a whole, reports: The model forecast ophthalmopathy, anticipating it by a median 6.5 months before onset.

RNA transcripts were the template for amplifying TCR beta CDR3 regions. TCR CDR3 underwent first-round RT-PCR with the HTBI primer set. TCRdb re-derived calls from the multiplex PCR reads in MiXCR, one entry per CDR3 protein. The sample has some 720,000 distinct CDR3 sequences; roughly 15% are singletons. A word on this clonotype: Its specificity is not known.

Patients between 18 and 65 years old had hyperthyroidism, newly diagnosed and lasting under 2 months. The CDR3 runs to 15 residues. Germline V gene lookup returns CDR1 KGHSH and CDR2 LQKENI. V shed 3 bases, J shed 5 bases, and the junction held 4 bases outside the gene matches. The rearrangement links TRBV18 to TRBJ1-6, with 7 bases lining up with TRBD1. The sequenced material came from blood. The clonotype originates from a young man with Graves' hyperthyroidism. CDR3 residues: CASSPGTANNSPLHF. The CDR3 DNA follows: TGTGCCAGCTCACCCGGGACAGCCAATAATTCACCCCTCCACTTT.